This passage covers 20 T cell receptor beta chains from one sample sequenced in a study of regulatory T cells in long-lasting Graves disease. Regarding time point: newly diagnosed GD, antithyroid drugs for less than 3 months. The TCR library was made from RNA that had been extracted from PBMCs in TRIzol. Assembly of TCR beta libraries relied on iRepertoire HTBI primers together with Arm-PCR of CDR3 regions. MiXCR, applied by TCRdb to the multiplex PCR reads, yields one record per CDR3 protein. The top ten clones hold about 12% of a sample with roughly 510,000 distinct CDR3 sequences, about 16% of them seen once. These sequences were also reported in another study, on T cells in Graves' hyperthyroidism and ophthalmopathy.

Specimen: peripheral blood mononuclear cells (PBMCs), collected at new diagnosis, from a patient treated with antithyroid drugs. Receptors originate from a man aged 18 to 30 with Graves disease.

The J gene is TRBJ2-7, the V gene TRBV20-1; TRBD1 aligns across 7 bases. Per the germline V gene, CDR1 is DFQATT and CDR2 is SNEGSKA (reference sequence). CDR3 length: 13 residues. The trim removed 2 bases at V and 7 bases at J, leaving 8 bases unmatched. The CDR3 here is CSARPGQSREQYF. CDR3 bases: TGCAGTGCTAGACCGGGACAGTCCCGAGAGCAGTACTTC.

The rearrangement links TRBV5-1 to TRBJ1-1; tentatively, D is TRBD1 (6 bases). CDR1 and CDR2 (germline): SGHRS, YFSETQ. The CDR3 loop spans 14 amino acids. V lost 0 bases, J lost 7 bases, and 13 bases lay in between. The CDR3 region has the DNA TGCGCCAGCAGCTTGGACAGGGCGTGGGGTGAAGCTTTCTTT. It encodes CASSLDRAWGEAFF.

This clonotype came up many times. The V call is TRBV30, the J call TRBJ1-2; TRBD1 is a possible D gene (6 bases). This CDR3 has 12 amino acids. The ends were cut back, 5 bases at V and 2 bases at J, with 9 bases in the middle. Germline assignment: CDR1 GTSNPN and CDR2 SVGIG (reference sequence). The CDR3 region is CAWHGGNYGYTF. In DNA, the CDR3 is TGTGCCTGGCACGGGGGCAACTATGGCTACACCTTC. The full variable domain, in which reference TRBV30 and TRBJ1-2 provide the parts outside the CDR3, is SQTIHQWPATLVQPVGSPLSLECTVEGTSNPNLYWYRQAAGRGLQLLFYSVGIGQISSEVPQNLSASRPQDRQFILSSKKLLLSDSGFYLCAWHGGNYGYTFGSGTRLTVV.

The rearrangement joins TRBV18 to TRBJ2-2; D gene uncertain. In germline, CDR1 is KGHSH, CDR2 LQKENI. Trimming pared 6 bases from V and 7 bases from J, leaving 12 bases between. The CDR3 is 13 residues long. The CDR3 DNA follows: TGTGCCAGCTCCGACACAACCCTCGGGGAGCTGTTTTTT. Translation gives CASSDTTLGELFF.

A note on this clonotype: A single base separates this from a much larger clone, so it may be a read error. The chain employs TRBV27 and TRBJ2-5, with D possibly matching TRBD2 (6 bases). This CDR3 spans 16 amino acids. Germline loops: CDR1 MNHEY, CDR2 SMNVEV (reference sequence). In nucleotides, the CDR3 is TGTGCCGGCAGCCAACTGGGACGCGGGGACGCGGAGACCCAGTACTTC. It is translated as CAGSQLGRGDAETQYF.

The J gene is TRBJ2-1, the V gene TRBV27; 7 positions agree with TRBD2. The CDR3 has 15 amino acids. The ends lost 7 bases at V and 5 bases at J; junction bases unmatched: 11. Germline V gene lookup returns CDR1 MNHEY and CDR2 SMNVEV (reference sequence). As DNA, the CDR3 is TGTGCCAGCATCAAGCGGGGAGTCCTAAACAATGAGCAGTTCTTC. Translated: CASIKRGVLNNEQFF.

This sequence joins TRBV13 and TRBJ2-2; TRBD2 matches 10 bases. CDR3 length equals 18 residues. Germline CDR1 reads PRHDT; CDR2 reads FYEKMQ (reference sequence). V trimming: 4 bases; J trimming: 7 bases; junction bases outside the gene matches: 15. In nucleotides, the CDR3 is TGTGCCAGCAGCTCCTCCCGGTGGCTAGCGGGAGACCACGGGGAGCTGTTTTTT. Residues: CASSSSRWLAGDHGELFF.

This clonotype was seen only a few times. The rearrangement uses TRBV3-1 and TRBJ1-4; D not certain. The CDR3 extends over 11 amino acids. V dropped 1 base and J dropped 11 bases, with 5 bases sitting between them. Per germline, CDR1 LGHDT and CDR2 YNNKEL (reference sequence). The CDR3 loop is CASSQGRKLFF. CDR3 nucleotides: TGTGCCAGCAGCCAAGGGAGGAAACTGTTTTTT. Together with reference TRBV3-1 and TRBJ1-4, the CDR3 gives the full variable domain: DTAVSQTPKYLVTQMGNDKSIKCEQNLGHDTMYWYKQDSKKFLKIMFSYNNKELIINETVPNRFSPKSPDKAHLNLHINSLELGDSAVYFCASSQGRKLFFGSGTQLSVL.

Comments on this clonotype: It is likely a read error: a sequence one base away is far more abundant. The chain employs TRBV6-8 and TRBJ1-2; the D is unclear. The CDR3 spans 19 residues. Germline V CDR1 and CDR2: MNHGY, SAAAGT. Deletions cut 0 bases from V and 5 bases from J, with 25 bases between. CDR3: CASSYSRLDPTVVGYGYTF. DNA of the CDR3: TGTGCCAGCAGTTACTCGAGATTGGATCCCACGGTCGTTGGGTATGGCTACACCTTC.

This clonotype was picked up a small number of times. CDR3 sequence: CSARDLGGARNTEAFF. The CDR3 DNA reads TGCAGTGCTAGAGATCTGGGGGGCGCGAGGAACACTGAAGCTTTCTTT. The chain uses TRBV20-1 and TRBJ1-1; possibly TRBD1 for D (6 bases). The V gene lost 0 bases and the J gene lost 1 base, with 15 bases spanning the gap. This CDR3 comprises 16 residues. The germline gives CDR1 DFQATT, CDR2 SNEGSKA (reference sequence).

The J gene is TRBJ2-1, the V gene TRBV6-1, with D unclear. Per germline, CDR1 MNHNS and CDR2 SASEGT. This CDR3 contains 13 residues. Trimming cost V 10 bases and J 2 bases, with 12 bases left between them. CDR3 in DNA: TGTGCCAACTCTCGAACTACCTACAATGAGCAGTTCTTC. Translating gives CANSRTTYNEQFF.

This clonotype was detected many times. Here the CDR3 DNA reads TGTGCCAGCAGTTTACAGGGAGGCAATGAGCAGTTCTTC. Residues: CASSLQGGNEQFF. V is TRBV12-3 or TRBV12-4 and J is TRBJ2-1; tentative D call: TRBD2 (6 bases). Between the trimmed V and J ends, which lost 2 bases and 6 bases, there was a span of 8 bases. There are 13 residues in the CDR3.

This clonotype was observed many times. CDR3 in amino acids: CASSSVSGASGYTF. The CDR3 nucleotides are TGTGCCAGCAGTTCGGTGTCCGGGGCGAGTGGCTACACCTTC. The rearrangement uses TRBV12-3 or TRBV12-4 and TRBJ1-2, with a tentative D call TRBD1 (5 bases). This CDR3 spans 14 amino acids. The V end lost 4 bases, the J end lost 7 bases, and 16 bases lay between the germline ends.

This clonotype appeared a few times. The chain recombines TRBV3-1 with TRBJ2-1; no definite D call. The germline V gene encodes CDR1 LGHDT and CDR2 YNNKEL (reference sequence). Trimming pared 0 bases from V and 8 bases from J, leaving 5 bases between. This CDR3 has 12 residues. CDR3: CASSQDLYEQFF. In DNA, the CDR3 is TGTGCCAGCAGCCAAGATTTATATGAGCAGTTCTTC.

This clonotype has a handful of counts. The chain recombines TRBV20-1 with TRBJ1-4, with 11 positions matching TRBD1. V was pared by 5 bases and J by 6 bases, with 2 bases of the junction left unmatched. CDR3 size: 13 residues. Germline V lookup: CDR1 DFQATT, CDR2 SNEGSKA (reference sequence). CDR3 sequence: CSAQDRGHEKLFF. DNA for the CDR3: TGCAGTGCTCAGGACAGGGGGCATGAAAAACTGTTTTTT.

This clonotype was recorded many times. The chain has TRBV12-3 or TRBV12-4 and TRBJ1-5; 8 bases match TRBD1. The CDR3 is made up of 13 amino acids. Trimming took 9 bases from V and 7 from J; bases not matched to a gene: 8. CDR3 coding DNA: TGTGCCAGTCGACAGGGGAAGGAGCAGCCCCAGCATTTT. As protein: CASRQGKEQPQHF.

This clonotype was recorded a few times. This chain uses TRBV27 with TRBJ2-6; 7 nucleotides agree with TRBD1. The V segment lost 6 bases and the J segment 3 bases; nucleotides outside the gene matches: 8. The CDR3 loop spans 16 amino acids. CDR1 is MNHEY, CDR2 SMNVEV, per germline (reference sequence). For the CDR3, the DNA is TGTGCCAGCAGCCTTTACAGGGGTCGTGGGGCCAACGTCCTGACTTTC. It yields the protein CASSLYRGRGANVLTF.

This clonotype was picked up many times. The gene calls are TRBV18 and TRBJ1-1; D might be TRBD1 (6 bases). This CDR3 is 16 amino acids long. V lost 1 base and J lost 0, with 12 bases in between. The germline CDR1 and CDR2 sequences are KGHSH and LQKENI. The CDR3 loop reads CASSPRDTRVNTEAFF. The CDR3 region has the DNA TGTGCCAGCTCACCACGGGACACCCGGGTGAACACTGAAGCTTTCTTT.

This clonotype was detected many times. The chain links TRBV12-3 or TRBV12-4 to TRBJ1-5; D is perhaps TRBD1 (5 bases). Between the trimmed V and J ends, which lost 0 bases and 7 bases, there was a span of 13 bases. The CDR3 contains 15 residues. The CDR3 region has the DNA TGTGCCAGCAGTTTAGCTCGTACGACAGTCCAGCCCCAGCATTTT. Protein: CASSLARTTVQPQHF.

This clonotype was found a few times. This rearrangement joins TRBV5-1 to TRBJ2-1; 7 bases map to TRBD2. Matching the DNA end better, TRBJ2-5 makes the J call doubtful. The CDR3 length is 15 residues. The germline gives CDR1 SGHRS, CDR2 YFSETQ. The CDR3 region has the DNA TGCGCCAGCAGCTTTGGCGGGAGTATGCTAGAGACCCAGTACTTC. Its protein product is CASSFGGSMLETQYF.